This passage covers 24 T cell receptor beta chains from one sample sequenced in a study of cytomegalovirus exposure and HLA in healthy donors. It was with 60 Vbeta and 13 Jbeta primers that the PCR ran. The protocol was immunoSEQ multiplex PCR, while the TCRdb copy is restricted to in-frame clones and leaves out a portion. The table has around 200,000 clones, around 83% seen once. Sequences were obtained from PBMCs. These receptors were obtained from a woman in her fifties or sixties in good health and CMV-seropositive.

In DNA, the CDR3 is TGTGCCAGCTCACCAGGACAGGGCCTATCCTACGAGCAGTACTTC. It specifies CASSPGQGLSYEQYF. The chain combines TRBV18 with TRBJ2-7; 8 bases are a match to TRBD1. CDR1 is KGHSH, CDR2 LQKENI, per germline. V lost 2 bases, J lost 1 base, and 4 bases stayed unmatched. CDR3 length: 15 residues. The full variable domain, with the rest looked up from reference TRBV18 and TRBJ2-7, is NAGVMQNPRHLVRRRGQEARLRCSPMKGHSHVYWYRQLPEEGLKFMVYLQKENIIDESGMPKERFSAEFPKEGPSILRIQQVVRGDSAAYFCASSPGQGLSYEQYFGPGTRLTVT.

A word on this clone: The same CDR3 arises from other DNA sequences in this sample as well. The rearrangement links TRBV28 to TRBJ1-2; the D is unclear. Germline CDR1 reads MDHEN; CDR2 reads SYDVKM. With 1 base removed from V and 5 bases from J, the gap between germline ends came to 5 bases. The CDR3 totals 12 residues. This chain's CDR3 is CASSLSLYGYTF. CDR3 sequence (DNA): TGTGCCAGCAGTTTATCACTATATGGCTACACCTTC.

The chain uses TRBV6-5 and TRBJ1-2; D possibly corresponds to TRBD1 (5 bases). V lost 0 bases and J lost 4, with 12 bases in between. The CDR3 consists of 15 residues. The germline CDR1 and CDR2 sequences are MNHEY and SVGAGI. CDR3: CASSYSGTSSYGYTF. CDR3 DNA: TGTGCCAGCAGTTACTCCGGGACTTCAAGCTATGGCTACACCTTC.

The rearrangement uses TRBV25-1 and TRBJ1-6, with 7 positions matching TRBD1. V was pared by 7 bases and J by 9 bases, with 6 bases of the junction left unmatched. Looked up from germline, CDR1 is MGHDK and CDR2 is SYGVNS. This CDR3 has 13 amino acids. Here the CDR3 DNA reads TGTGCCAGCATTGGGGCAGGGGGTTCACCCCTCCACTTT. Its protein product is CASIGAGGSPLHF.

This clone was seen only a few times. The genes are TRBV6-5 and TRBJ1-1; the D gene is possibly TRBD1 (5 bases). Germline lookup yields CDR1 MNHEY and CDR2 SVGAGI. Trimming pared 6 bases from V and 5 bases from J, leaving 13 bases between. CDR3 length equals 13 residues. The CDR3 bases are TGTGCCAGCAGCCTTACCCGGGGGACTGAAGCTTTCTTT. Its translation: CASSLTRGTEAFF.

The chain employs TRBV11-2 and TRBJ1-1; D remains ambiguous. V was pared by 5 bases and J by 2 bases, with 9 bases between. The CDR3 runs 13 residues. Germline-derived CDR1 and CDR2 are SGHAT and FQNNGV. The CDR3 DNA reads TGTGCCAGCAGCGTGCGGGGTAACACTGAAGCTTTCTTT. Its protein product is CASSVRGNTEAFF.

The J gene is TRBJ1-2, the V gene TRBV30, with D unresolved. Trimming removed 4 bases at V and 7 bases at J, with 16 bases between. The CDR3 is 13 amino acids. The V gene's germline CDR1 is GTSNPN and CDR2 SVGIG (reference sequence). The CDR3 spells CAWIDSPPGGYTF. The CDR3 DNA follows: TGTGCCTGGATCGATAGTCCGCCCGGTGGCTACACCTTC.

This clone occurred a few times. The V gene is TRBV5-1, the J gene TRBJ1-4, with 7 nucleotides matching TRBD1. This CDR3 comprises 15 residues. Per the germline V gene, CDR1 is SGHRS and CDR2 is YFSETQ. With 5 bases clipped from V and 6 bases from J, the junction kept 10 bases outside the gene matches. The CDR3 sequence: CASSPGTALYEKLFF. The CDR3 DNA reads TGCGCCAGCAGTCCCGGGACAGCTCTTTATGAAAAACTGTTTTTT.

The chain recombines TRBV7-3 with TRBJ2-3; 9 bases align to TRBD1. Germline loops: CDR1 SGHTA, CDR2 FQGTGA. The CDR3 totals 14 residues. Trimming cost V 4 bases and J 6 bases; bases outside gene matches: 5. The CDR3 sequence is CASSSGTGSDTQYF. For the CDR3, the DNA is TGTGCCAGCAGCTCCGGGACAGGGAGCGATACGCAGTATTTT.

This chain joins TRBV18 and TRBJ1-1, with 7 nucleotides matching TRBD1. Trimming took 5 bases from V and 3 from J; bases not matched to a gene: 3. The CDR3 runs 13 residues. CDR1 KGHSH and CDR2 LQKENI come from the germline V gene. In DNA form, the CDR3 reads TGTGCCAGCTCATCGGGACAGTACACTGAAGCTTTCTTT. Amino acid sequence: CASSSGQYTEAFF.

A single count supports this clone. Here the CDR3 reads CASSLSLLAGGPRGTQYF. CDR3 in DNA: TGTGCCAGCAGCTTATCATTACTAGCGGGGGGCCCCCGAGGGACCCAGTACTTC. This chain joins TRBV7-2 and TRBJ2-5, with 12 bases lining up with TRBD2. The V segment lost 2 bases and the J segment 7 bases; nucleotides outside the gene matches: 14. Germline CDR1 reads SGHTA; CDR2 reads FQGNSA. The CDR3 loop spans 18 amino acids.

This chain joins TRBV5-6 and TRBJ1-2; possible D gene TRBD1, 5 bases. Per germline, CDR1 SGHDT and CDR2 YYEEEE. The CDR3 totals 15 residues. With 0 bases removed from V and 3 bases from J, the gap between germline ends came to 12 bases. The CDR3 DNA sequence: TGTGCCAGCAGCTTGGATCCGGGGGAGGACTATGGCTACACCTTC. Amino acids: CASSLDPGEDYGYTF. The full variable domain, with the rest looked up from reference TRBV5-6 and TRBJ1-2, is DAGVTQSPTHLIKTRGQQVTLRCSPKSGHDTVSWYQQALGQGPQFIFQYYEEEERQRGNFPDRFSGHQFPNYSSELNVNALLLGDSALYLCASSLDPGEDYGYTFGSGTRLTVV.

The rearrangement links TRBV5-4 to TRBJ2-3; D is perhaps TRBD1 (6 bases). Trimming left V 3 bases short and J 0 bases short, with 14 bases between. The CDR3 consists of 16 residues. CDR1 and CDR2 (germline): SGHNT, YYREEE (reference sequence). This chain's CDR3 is CASSSRDRLSTDTQYF. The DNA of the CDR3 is TGTGCCAGCAGCTCGCGCGACAGGTTAAGCACAGATACGCAGTATTTT.

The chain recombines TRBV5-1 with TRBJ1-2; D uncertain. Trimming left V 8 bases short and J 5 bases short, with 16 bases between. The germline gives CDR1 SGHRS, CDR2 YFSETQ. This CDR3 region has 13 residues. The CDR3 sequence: CASKPHDRYGYTF. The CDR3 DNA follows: TGCGCCAGTAAACCCCATGATCGGTATGGCTACACCTTC.

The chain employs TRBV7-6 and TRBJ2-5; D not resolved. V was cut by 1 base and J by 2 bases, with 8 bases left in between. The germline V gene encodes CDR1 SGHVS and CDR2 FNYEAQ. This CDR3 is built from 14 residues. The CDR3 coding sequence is TGTGCCAGCAGCTTAGATCCGGTACAAGAGACCCAGTACTTC. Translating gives CASSLDPVQETQYF.

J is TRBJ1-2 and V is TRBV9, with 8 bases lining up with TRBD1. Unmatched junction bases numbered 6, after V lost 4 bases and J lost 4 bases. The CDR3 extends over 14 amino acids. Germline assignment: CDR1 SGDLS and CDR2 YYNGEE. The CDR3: CASSPEDRAYGYTF. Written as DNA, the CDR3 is TGTGCCAGCAGCCCAGAGGACAGGGCCTATGGCTACACCTTC.

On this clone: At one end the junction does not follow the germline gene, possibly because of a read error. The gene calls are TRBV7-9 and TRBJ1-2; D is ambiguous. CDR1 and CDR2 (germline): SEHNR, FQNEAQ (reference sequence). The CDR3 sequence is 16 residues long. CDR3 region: CASSLGARGKDYGYTF. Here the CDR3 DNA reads TGTGCCAGCAGCTTAGGGGCCCGAGGTAAAGACTATGGCTACACTTTC.

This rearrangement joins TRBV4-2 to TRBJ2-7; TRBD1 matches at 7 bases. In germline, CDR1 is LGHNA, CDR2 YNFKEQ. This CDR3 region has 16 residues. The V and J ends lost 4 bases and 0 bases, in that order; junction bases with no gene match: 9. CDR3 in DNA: TGTGCCAGCAGCCGGAATCCGGGACAGACCTCCTACGAGCAGTACTTC. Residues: CASSRNPGQTSYEQYF.

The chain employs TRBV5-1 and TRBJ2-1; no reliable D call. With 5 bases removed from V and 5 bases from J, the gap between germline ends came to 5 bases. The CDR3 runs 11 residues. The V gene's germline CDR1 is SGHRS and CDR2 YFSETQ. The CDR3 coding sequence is TGCGCCAGCAGACTGAACAATGAGCAGTTCTTC. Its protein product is CASRLNNEQFF.

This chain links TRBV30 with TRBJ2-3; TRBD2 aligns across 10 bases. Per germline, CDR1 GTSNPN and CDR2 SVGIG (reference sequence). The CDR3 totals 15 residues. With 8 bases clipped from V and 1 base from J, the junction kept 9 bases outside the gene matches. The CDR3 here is CALERGGLGTDTQYF. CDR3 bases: TGTGCCCTAGAGCGGGGGGGCTTGGGCACAGATACGCAGTATTTT.

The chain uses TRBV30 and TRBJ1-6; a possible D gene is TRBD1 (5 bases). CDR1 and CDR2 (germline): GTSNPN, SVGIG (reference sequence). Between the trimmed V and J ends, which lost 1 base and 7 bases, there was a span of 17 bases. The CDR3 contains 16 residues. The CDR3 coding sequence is TGTGCCTGGAGTGGGCCGGGGGGTAGGTTGAATTCACCCCTCCACTTT. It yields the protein CAWSGPGGRLNSPLHF.

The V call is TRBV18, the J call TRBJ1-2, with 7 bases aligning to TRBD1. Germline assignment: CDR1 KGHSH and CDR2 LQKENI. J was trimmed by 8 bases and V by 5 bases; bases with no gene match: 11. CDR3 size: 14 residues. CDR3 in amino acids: CASSALEGAKGYTF. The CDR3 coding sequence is TGTGCCAGCTCAGCCCTCGAGGGGGCTAAGGGCTACACCTTC.

This CDR3 is CASSQQVSPSGANVLTF. The CDR3 DNA sequence: TGCGCCAGCAGCCAACAGGTATCGCCCTCTGGGGCCAACGTCCTGACTTTC. The chain carries TRBV5-1 and TRBJ2-6; maybe TRBD1 (5 bases). The germline V gene encodes CDR1 SGHRS and CDR2 YFSETQ. The CDR3 totals 17 residues. Trimming removed 4 bases from V and 0 bases from J, with 14 bases in between. Combining the CDR3 with reference TRBV5-1 and TRBJ2-6 gives the whole variable domain KAGVTQTPRYLIKTRGQQVTLSCSPISGHRSVSWYQQTPGQGLQFLFEYFSETQRNKGNFPGRFSGRQFSNSRSEMNVSTLELGDSALYLCASSQQVSPSGANVLTFGAGSRLTVL.

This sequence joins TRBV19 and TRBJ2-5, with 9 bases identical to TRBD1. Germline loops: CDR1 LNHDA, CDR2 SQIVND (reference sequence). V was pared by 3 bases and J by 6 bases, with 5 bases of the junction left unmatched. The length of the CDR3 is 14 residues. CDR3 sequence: CASSIPGQGQTQYF. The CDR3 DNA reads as TGTGCCAGTAGTATCCCGGGACAGGGCCAGACCCAGTACTTC.